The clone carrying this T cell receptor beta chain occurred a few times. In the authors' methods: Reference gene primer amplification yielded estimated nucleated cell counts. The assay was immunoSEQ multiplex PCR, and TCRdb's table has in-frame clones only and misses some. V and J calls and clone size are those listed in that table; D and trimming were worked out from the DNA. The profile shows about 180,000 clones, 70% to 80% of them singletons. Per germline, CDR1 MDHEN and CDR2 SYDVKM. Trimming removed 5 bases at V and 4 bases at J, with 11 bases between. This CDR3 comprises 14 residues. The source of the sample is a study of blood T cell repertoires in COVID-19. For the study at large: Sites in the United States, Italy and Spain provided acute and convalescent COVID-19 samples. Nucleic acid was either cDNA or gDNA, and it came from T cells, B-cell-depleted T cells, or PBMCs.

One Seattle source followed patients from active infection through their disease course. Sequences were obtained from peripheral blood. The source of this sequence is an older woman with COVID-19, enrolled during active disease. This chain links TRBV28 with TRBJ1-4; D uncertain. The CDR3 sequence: CASSPLGVNEKLFF. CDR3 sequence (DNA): TGTGCCAGCAGTCCCCTGGGCGTTAATGAAAAACTGTTTTTT.